This T cell receptor beta chain was recovered during a study of T-cell reconstitution after alpha-beta-depleted transplantation in children. Regarding this clonotype: Its specificity is not known.

Trimming shortened V by 3 bases and J by 13 bases, and 14 bases separated the two germline ends. Germline CDR1 and CDR2: SGHRS and YFSETQ. This CDR3 has 13 amino acids. Study conclusions and caveats: Several hundred expanded graft clones reportedly were the source of alpha-beta T cells about two months after transplant. Among T cells one year after transplant, newly produced cells accounted for most counts and diversity.

It was with unique molecular identifiers that the TCRbeta library was prepared. TCRdb passed the PCR reads through MiXCR, listing each CDR3 protein once. The repertoire holds approximately 230,000 distinct CDR3 sequences, with about 24% as singletons. The TCR sequence derives from a female patient aged 2 to 10 who had a stem cell transplant for congenital amegakaryocytic thrombocytopenia, so the T cells may come from the graft donor. The chain employs TRBV5-1 and TRBJ1-6; D perhaps matches TRBD1 (5 bases). The material sequenced was PBMCs, mostly from graft donor cells, taken 360 days after TCRalphabeta/CD19-depleted stem cell transplant. CDR3 residues: CASSSRGVSPLHF. In nucleotides, the CDR3 is TGCGCCAGCAGCTCCCGGGGGGTTTCGCCCCTCCACTTT.